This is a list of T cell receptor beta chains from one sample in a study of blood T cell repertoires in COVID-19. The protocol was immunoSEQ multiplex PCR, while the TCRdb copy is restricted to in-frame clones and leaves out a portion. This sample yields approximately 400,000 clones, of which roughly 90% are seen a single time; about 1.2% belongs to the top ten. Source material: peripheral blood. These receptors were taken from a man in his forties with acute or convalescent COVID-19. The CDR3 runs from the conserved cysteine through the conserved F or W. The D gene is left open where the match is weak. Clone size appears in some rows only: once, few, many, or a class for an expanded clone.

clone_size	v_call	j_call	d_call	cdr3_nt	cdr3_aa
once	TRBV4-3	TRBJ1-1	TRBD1	TGCGCCAGCAGCCAAGCCGGGACAGGGCTAACTGAAGCTTTCTTT	CASSQAGTGLTEAFF
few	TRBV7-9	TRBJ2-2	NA	TGTGCCAGCAGGCCCCCGTCTGGGCTGGGGGAGCTGTTTTTT	CASRPPSGLGELFF
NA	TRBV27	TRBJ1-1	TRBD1	TGTGCCAGCAGTAGCCGGGACAGGGACACTGAAGCTTTCTTT	CASSSRDRDTEAFF
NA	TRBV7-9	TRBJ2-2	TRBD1	TGTGCCAGCAGCTTGCTGGGACAGGGGGCCACCGGGGAGCTGTTTTTT	CASSLLGQGATGELFF
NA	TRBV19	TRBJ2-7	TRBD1	TGTGCCAGTAGGCCGGGACAGGGGTTGAGCGAGCAGTACTTC	CASRPGQGLSEQYF
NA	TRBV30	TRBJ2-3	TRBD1	TGTGCCTGGAGTGCCTGGACAGGGGCGACTAGCACAGATACGCAGTATTTT	CAWSAWTGATSTDTQYF
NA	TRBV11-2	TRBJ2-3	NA	TGTGCCAGCAGGCCCCCCTGGGGCCCAGATACGCAGTATTTT	CASRPPWGPDTQYF
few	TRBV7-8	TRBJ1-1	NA	TGTGCCAGCAGCGGCCTACCAGGCTTCACTGAAGCTTTCTTT	CASSGLPGFTEAFF
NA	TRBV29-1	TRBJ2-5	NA	TGCAGCGTTGAAAGGGGGTACAGGGTATCCCAAGAGACCCAGTACTTC	CSVERGYRVSQETQYF
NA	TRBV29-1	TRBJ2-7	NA	TGCAGCGCAGCAGGCGGGATGAGCTACGAGCAGTACTTC	CSAAGGMSYEQYF
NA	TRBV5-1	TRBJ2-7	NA	TGCGCCAGCAGCCCGGCCGGCGGAAGCTCCTACGAGCAGTACTTC	CASSPAGGSSYEQYF
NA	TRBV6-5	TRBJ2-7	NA	TGTGCCAGCAGTTACTCGGCAGGGCCATACGAGCAGTACTTC	CASSYSAGPYEQYF
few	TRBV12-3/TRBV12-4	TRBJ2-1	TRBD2	TGTGCCAGCAAGCTAGCGGGGGGTTGGTTCTTC	CASKLAGGWFF
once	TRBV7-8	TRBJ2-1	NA	TGTGCCAGCAGCTTTTACTACGGGATGGATGAGCAGTTCTTC	CASSFYYGMDEQFF
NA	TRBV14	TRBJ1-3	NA	TGTGCCAGCAGCCAAGATCTGGGGGCGGATGGAAACACCATATATTTT	CASSQDLGADGNTIYF
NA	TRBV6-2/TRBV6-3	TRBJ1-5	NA	TGTGCCAGCAGTACCCAGGAGGGGCCCCAGCATTTT	CASSTQEGPQHF
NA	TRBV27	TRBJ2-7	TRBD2	TGTGCCAGCAGTTTCCTAGCGGCTAGCTCCTACGAGCAGTACTTC	CASSFLAASSYEQYF
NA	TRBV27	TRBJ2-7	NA	TGTGCCAGCAGTTTACGAGGCAGCTTAAACTACGAGCAGTACTTC	CASSLRGSLNYEQYF
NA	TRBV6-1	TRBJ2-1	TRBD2	TGTGCCAGCAGTGAAGCGGGAACTAGCGGGAGCTCGGGGCAGTTCTTC	CASSEAGTSGSSGQFF
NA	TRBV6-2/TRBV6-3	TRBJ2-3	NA	TGTGCCAGCAGTTTATTACCCAGGGCAAGCACCACAGATACGCAGTATTTT	CASSLLPRASTTDTQYF
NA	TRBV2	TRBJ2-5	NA	TGTGCCAGCAGTGCCCAGGGGGGAGAGACCCAGTACTTC	CASSAQGGETQYF
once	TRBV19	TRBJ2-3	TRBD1	TGTGCCAGTAGTAAGGACAGGGGGTTAGATACGCAGTATTTT	CASSKDRGLDTQYF
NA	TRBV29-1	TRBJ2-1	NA	TGCAGCGTTGAAGGGTTGTGGGGCGGGGCCCTCTCGGAGCAGTTCTTC	CSVEGLWGGALSEQFF
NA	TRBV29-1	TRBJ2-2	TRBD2	TGCAGCGTTGAAGATCGACGCGGGGGGGCTACCGGGGAGCTGTTTTTT	CSVEDRRGGATGELFF
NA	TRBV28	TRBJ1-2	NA	TGTGCCAGCAAAGTTTTGGAGGTGGGCGGCCGGAGCTACACCTTC	CASKVLEVGGRSYTF
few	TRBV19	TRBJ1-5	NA	TGTGCCAGTAGTATAGAGTTGGGCAGGGGTCCCGACCAGCCCCAGCATTTT	CASSIELGRGPDQPQHF
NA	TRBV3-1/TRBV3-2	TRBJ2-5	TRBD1	TGTGCCAGCAGCCCGATCGACAGGGTCGAAGAGACCCAGTACTTC	CASSPIDRVEETQYF
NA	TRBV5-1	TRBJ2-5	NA	TGCGCCAGCAGCTTCAGCGCTCGGGGAAGGGAGACCCAGTACTTC	CASSFSARGRETQYF
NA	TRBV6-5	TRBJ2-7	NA	TGTGCCAGCAGTTACTCGAGAGATCGCCCCTACGAGCAGTACTTC	CASSYSRDRPYEQYF
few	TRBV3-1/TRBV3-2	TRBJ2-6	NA	TGTGCCAGCAGACATCTCGGAGCGGCTGGGGCCAACGTCCTGACTTTC	CASRHLGAAGANVLTF
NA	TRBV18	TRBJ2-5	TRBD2	TGTGCCAGCTCACCCTCTCCGGCGGGAGTCGAGACCCAGTACTTC	CASSPSPAGVETQYF
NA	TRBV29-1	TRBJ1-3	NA	TGCAGCGTTGAAGAACTGGGGGGGAGCTCTGGAAACACCATATATTTT	CSVEELGGSSGNTIYF
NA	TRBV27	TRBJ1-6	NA	TGTGCCAGCAGTCTTACAGGGTTAAGGTCACCCCTCCACTTT	CASSLTGLRSPLHF
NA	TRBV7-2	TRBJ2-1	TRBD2	TGTGCCAGCAACCCCGTACCGGGACTAGCGGGAGGCTACAATGAGCAGTTCTTC	CASNPVPGLAGGYNEQFF
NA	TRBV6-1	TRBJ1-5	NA	TGTGCCAGCAGTGAAGACAGGTATAGCAATCAGCCCCAGCATTTT	CASSEDRYSNQPQHF
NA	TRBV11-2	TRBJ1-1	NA	TGTGCCAGCAGCTTTATTGAAGCTTTCTTT	CASSFIEAFF
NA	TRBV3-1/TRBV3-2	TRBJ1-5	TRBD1	TGTGCCAGCAGCCAAGCTACAGGGGCGAGACAGCCCCAGCATTTT	CASSQATGARQPQHF
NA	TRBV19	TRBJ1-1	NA	TGTGCCAGTAGTATAGACTTCGGACAGCATGAAGCTTTCTTT	CASSIDFGQHEAFF
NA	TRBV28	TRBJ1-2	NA	TGTGCCAGCAGTTTACCCCCAACGGCTAACTATGGCTACACCTTC	CASSLPPTANYGYTF
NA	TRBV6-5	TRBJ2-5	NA	TGTGCCAGCAGTTACTCGGGGCTTCGGTATAGGGAGACCCAGTACTTC	CASSYSGLRYRETQYF
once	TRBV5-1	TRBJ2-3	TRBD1	TGCGCCAGCAGCTTGGGGACAGGGATCGATACGCAGTATTTT	CASSLGTGIDTQYF
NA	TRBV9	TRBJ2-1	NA	TGTGCCAGCAGCCACAGCCGGGAAGCGTACAATGAGCAGTTCTTC	CASSHSREAYNEQFF
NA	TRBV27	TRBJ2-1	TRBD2	TGTGCCAGCAGTTTCGGGCGGGAGAATGAGCAGTTCTTC	CASSFGRENEQFF
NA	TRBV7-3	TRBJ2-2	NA	TGTGCCAGCAGCTTAATGGCGGGGCTAAACACCGGGGAGCTGTTTTTT	CASSLMAGLNTGELFF
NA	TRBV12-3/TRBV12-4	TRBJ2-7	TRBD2	TGTGCCAGCGGGAGGGCCTACGAGCAGTACTTC	CASGRAYEQYF
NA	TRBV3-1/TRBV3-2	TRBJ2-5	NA	TGTGCCAGCAGCCAAGATTGGGGCATTGTAGAGACCCAGTACTTC	CASSQDWGIVETQYF